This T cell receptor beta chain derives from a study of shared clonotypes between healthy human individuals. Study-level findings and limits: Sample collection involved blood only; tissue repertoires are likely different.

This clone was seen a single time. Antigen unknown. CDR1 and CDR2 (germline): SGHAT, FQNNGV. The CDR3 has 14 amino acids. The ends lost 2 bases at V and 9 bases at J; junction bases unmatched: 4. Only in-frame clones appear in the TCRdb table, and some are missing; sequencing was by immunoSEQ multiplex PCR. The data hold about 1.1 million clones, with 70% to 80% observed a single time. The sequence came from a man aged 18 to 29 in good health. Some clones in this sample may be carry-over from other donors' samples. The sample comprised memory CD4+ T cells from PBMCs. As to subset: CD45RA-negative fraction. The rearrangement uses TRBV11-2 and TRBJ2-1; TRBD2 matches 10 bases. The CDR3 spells CASSLSGRAGEQFF. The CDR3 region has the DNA TGTGCCAGCAGCTTAAGCGGGAGGGCCGGTGAGCAGTTCTTC.